What follows are 16 T cell receptor beta chains derived from one specimen sequenced in a study of shared clonotypes between healthy human individuals. Only in-frame clones appear in the TCRdb table, and some are missing; sequencing was by immunoSEQ multiplex PCR. Here the sample spans approximately 2,300,000 clones, just under 95% being singletons. Source material: naive CD4+ T cells from PBMCs. The subset here: CD45RA+ positively selected. The receptors here all came from a man between 18 and 35 years old in good health. Some clones in this sample may be carry-over from other donors' samples.

The chain couples TRBV25-1 to TRBJ2-3, with a weak D call TRBD2 (5 bases). The CDR3 extends over 13 amino acids. CDR1 and CDR2 from the germline V gene are MGHDK and SYGVNS. The ends were cut back, 7 bases at V and 4 bases at J, with 12 bases in the middle. The CDR3: CASTEAGADTQYF. For the CDR3, the DNA is TGTGCCAGCACGGAGGCTGGTGCAGATACGCAGTATTTT.

This chain connects TRBV18 to TRBJ2-5; TRBD2 aligns across 7 bases. The CDR3 extends over 14 amino acids. The germline CDR1 and CDR2 sequences are KGHSH and LQKENI. With V trimmed by 3 bases and J by 11 bases, 12 bases remained unmatched. CDR3 DNA: TGTGCCAGCTCACCTAGTTTGGCGGGAGAGGAGCAGTACTTC. Translation gives CASSPSLAGEEQYF.

This clone has just one count. The chain couples TRBV28 to TRBJ1-2; tentatively, D is TRBD1 (5 bases). CDR1 is MDHEN, CDR2 SYDVKM, per germline. V gave up 6 bases and J gave up 3 bases, with 17 bases separating them. The CDR3 is made up of 15 amino acids. As DNA, the CDR3 is TGTGCCAGCAGCTTAGCGAGGGACGGAGACTATGGCTACACCTTC. Translation gives CASSLARDGDYGYTF.

The chain links TRBV6-1 to TRBJ2-1; 8 bases agree with TRBD2. The germline CDR1 and CDR2 sequences are MNHNS and SASEGT. J lost 6 bases, V lost 6 bases, and 10 bases had no gene match. The CDR3 runs 15 residues. The CDR3 DNA follows: TGTGCCAGCAGAGAGGTTAGCGGGAACCTCAATGAGCAGTTCTTC. This translates into CASREVSGNLNEQFF.

The table lists this clone with a few counts. This sequence joins TRBV5-1 and TRBJ1-1; 7 bases are a match to TRBD1. Germline assignment: CDR1 SGHRS and CDR2 YFSETQ. After removal of 4 bases from V and 1 base from J, the junction contained 7 bases not matched to a gene. The CDR3 has 15 residues. The CDR3 region is CASSRGGDRNTEAFF. CDR3 in DNA: TGCGCCAGCAGCCGGGGAGGGGACAGGAACACTGAAGCTTTCTTT.

The chain carries TRBV28 and TRBJ1-5, with D unclear. The CDR3 is made up of 15 amino acids. The V gene's germline CDR1 is MDHEN and CDR2 SYDVKM. With 6 bases removed from V and 8 bases from J, the gap between germline ends came to 20 bases. The CDR3 sequence is CASSRSPGLSEPQHF. The CDR3 bases are TGTGCCAGCAGCCGGTCCCCAGGATTATCGGAGCCCCAGCATTTT. Full variable domain (remainder filled in from reference TRBV28 and TRBJ1-5): DVKVTQSSRYLVKRTGEKVFLECVQDMDHENMFWYRQDPGLGLRLIYFSYDVKMKEKGDIPEGYSVSREKKERFSLILESASTNQTSMYLCASSRSPGLSEPQHFGDGTRLSIL.

This rearrangement joins TRBV29-1 to TRBJ2-5; 7 positions agree with TRBD2. Germline assignment: CDR1 SQVTM and CDR2 ANQGSEA. The V segment lost 7 bases and the J segment 5 bases; nucleotides outside the gene matches: 10. The CDR3 totals 13 residues. CDR3 bases: TGCAGCGGGAAGAGCGGGGCCCGGGAGACCCAGTACTTC. Protein product: CSGKSGARETQYF.

This chain uses TRBV13 with TRBJ2-5; 9 bases are shared with TRBD1. The CDR3 sequence is 16 residues long. V lost 5 bases to trimming and J lost 2 bases; unmatched junction nucleotides: 9. Per the germline V gene, CDR1 is PRHDT and CDR2 is FYEKMQ (reference sequence). CDR3 sequence reads: CASSPRGQGQQETQYF. The CDR3 coding sequence is TGTGCCAGCAGCCCCAGAGGACAGGGGCAACAAGAGACCCAGTACTTC. Drawing the rest from reference TRBV13 and TRBJ2-5, the complete variable domain is AAGVIQSPRHLIKEKRETATLKCYPIPRHDTVYWYQQGPGQDPQFLISFYEKMQSDKGSIPDRFSAQQFSDYHSELNMSSLELGDSALYFCASSPRGQGQQETQYFGPGTRLLVL.

This chain joins TRBV2 and TRBJ2-3; 7 bases are a match to TRBD2. Germline V gene sequence: CDR1 SNHLY, CDR2 FYNNEI. The CDR3 is made up of 14 amino acids. Trimming cost V 6 bases and J 4 bases; bases outside gene matches: 7. CDR3 residues: CASRLGGGSDTQYF. CDR3 DNA sequence: TGTGCCAGCAGATTGGGGGGAGGGTCAGATACGCAGTATTTT.

The chain uses TRBV11-3 and TRBJ2-3; D is possibly TRBD2 (6 bases). The CDR3 spans 15 residues. Trimming cost V 5 bases and J 0 bases, with 12 bases left between them. Germline assignment: CDR1 SGHNT and CDR2 YENEEA. CDR3 sequence: CASSQGLTSTDTQYF. The DNA for the CDR3 is TGTGCCAGCAGCCAGGGACTCACTAGCACAGATACGCAGTATTTT.

As concerns this clone: A read error is likely here: a far larger clone is one base away. The sample has other DNA sequences that encode this CDR3 too. The chain uses TRBV5-4 and TRBJ2-5; D is possibly TRBD1 (6 bases). Trimming took 0 bases from V and 1 from J, leaving 7 bases between them. Germline CDR1 is SGHNT and CDR2 is YYREEE (reference sequence). CDR3 size: 14 residues. The CDR3 reads CASSLGQAQETQYF. The CDR3 nucleotides read TGTGCCAGCAGCTTGGGACAGGCCCAAGAGACCCAGTACTTC.

As for this clone: This CDR3 is also generated by other DNA sequences in the sample. DNA of the CDR3: TGCGCCAGCAGCTTGGTTGCCGGCTCCTACGAGCAGTACTTC. It is translated as CASSLVAGSYEQYF. This chain uses TRBV5-1 with TRBJ2-7; D is undetermined. Looked up from germline, CDR1 is SGHRS and CDR2 is YFSETQ. The CDR3 extends over 14 amino acids. Between the trimmed V and J ends, which lost 0 bases and 0 bases, there was a span of 7 bases.

This chain joins TRBV6-6 and TRBJ2-3, with a weak D call TRBD1 (6 bases). The CDR3 covers 14 residues. Germline loops: CDR1 MNHNY, CDR2 SVGAGI (reference sequence). V lost 4 bases to trimming and J lost 4 bases, with 12 bases between them. The CDR3 spells CASSSTGIADTQYF. As DNA, the CDR3 is TGTGCCAGCAGTTCCACAGGGATAGCAGATACGCAGTATTTT.

J is TRBJ2-1 and V is TRBV7-2; 11 bases line up with TRBD2. V lost 2 bases and J lost 4; bases outside the gene matches: 10. The CDR3 is 18 residues long. Germline CDR1 is SGHTA and CDR2 is FQGNSA. This CDR3 reads CASSLRPSGLAGYNEQFF. For the CDR3, the DNA is TGTGCCAGCAGCTTACGGCCCTCCGGACTAGCGGGTTACAATGAGCAGTTCTTC.

This clone was recorded a few times. The J gene is TRBJ1-5, the V gene TRBV2, with D perhaps TRBD1 (6 bases). V was shortened by 5 bases and J by 6 bases, with 20 bases between the two germline ends. Germline CDR1 SNHLY, CDR2 FYNNEI. The CDR3 runs 16 residues. The CDR3 protein is CASSLQGRGSGQPQHF. The CDR3 region has the DNA TGTGCCAGCAGTTTACAGGGTCGGGGTAGTGGTCAGCCCCAGCATTTT. The full variable domain, completed using reference TRBV2 and TRBJ1-5, is EPEVTQTPSHQVTQMGQEVILRCVPISNHLYFYWYRQILGQKVEFLVSFYNNEISEKSEIFDDQFSVERPDGSNFTLKIRSTKLEDSAMYFCASSLQGRGSGQPQHFGDGTRLSIL.

This clone was seen only once. The rearrangement joins TRBV28 to TRBJ2-2; D remains ambiguous. The V gene's germline CDR1 is MDHEN and CDR2 SYDVKM. V was trimmed by 5 bases and J by 5 bases, leaving 21 bases between them. CDR3 size: 17 residues. The CDR3 is CASSQDLRRVRTGELFF. CDR3 bases: TGTGCCAGCAGTCAGGACCTCCGTCGAGTTAGGACCGGGGAGCTGTTTTTT.